This T cell receptor (beta chain) emerged from a study of vaccination effects on CD4 cells after COVID-19. Study overall: The second dose preceded post-vaccine samples by a median of 72 days.

Data came from immunoSEQ multiplex PCR; TCRdb stores just in-frame clones and leaves some out. The sample has roughly 23,000 clones, roughly 80% seen once. Note on this clone: Its antigen remains unknown.

The V gene's germline CDR1 is SGHVS and CDR2 FQNEAQ. The CDR3 has 16 amino acids. Trimming shortened V by 1 base and J by 4 bases, and 16 bases separated the two germline ends. Prior to sequencing, the ViraFEST assay stimulated PBMC with viral peptide pools, which expanded the antigen-specific CD4+ T cells. It was after nine to eleven days of culture that CD4+ T cells were isolated. Either the mRNA-1273 or the BNT162b2 vaccine was given to participants as two doses. The material was CD4+ T cells from PBMCs cultured with HCoV-NL63 spike peptides, obtained after COVID-19 vaccination. The receptor was isolated from a human donor who received a COVID-19 vaccine. V usage is TRBV7-8 and J usage is TRBJ1-2; no clear D gene. CDR3 sequence: CASSLGGQPRLYGYTF. The CDR3 DNA sequence: TGTGCCAGCAGCTTAGGCGGCCAACCCCGACTCTATGGCTACACCTTC.